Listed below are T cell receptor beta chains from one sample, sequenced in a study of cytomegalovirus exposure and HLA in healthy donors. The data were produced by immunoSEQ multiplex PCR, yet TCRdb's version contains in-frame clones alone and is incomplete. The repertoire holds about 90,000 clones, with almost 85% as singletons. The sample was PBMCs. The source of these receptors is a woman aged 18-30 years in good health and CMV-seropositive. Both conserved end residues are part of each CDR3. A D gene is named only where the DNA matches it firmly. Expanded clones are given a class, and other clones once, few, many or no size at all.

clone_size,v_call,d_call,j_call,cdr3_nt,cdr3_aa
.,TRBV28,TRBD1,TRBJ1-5,TGTGCCAGCAGTCTACCGGGACAGGACGGGCATTTT,CASSLPGQDGHF
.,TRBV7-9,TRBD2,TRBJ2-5,TGTGCCAGCAGCTCCGCCCTTTCTAGCGGGGGGGCGGGTCAAGAGACCCAGTACTTC,CASSSALSSGGAGQETQYF
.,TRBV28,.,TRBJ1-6,TGTGCCAGCAGTTTCTCAGTTTCTAGGATTTCACCCCTCCACTTT,CASSFSVSRISPLHF
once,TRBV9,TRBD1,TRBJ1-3,TGTGCCAGCAGCGTCATGGGACAGCCCACTGGAAACACCATATATTTT,CASSVMGQPTGNTIYF
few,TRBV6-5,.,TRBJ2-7,TGTGCCAGCAGTTACGGACGGGGGGCCCACGAGCAGTACTTC,CASSYGRGAHEQYF
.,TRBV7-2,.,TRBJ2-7,TGTGCCAGCAGCTTAGCAGGGGGCGAGCAGTACTTC,CASSLAGGEQYF
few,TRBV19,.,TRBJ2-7,TGTGCCAGTAGTCCCGCTTTCCGGTACGAGCAGTACTTC,CASSPAFRYEQYF
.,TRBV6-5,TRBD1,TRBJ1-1,TGTGCCAGCAGTTCCGGACAGGGAGCGCACACTGAAGCTTTCTTT,CASSSGQGAHTEAFF
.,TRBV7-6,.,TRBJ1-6,TGTGCCAGCAGCTTACTCTCGACAGGCTATAATTCACCCCTCCACTTT,CASSLLSTGYNSPLHF
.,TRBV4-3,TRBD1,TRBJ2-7,TGCGCCAGCAGCCAAGTCCGGGACAGGGATGGGGAGCAGTACTTC,CASSQVRDRDGEQYF
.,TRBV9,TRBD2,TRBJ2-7,TGTGCCAGCAGCGTAGGGACTAGCGGGGGGGCCCTGCAGTACTTC,CASSVGTSGGALQYF
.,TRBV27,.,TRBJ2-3,TGTGCCAGCGAGCACCTGCCGGGTACGCAGTATTTT,CASEHLPGTQYF
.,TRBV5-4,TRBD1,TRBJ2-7,TGTGCCAGCAGCCATCGGACAGGGCCCTCCTACGAGCAGTACTTC,CASSHRTGPSYEQYF
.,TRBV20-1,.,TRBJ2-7,TGCAGTGCCACCGGGATAGGAGAGCAGTACTTC,CSATGIGEQYF
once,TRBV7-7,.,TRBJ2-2,TGTGCCAGCAGCTTGACGGGGTTTGGCACCGGGGAGCTGTTTTTT,CASSLTGFGTGELFF
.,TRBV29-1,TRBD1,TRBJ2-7,TGCAGCGTTGGTGTTCGGACAGGGGGGTACGAGCAGTACTTC,CSVGVRTGGYEQYF
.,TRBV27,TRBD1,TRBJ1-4,TGTGCCAGCAGCGACAGGGCATTTAATGAAAAACTGTTTTTT,CASSDRAFNEKLFF
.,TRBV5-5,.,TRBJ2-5,TGTGCCAGCAACCGATTGTTGGGCCCAGAGACCCAGTACTTC,CASNRLLGPETQYF
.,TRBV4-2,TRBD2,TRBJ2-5,TGTGCCAGCAGCCAATCGGGGACTAGCGGGGTGGAGAAGTACTTC,CASSQSGTSGVEKYF
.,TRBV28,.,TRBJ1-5,TGTGCCAGCAGTTCCCCCATTGGCGGGGGTAGCAATCAGCCCCAGCATTTT,CASSSPIGGGSNQPQHF
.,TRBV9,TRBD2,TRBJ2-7,TGTGCCAGCAGCCCGAGCGGGGGGGCGTACGAGCAGTACTTC,CASSPSGGAYEQYF